The clone carrying this T cell receptor (beta chain) was seen many times. This entry belongs to a study of blood T cells in healthy people across ages. The second PCR ran about 6 to 12 cycles with a sample-barcoded 5' primer and J-beta primers. TCRdb re-called the 5' RACE reads with MiXCR, one entry per CDR3 protein. Of just under 900,000 distinct CDR3 sequences in the sample, 29% are singletons; the top ten hold roughly 17%. The CDR3 spans 15 residues. V lost 4 bases and J 2 bases, leaving 14 bases between the germline ends. CDR1 and CDR2 (germline): SGHTA, FQGNSA. The chain has TRBV7-2 and TRBJ2-5; D not resolved. The TCR sequence derives from a woman of 80 years or more in good health. The sequencing sample was made of blood. DNA of the CDR3: TGTGCCAGCAGCTCGGACGGATTAACACAAGAGACCCAGTACTTC. As protein: CASSSDGLTQETQYF.